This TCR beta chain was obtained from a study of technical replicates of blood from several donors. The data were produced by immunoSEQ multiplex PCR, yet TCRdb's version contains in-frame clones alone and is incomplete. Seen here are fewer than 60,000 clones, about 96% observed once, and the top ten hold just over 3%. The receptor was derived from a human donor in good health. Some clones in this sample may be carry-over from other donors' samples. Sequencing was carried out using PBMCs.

This chain's CDR3 is CASSGRGLGNGYTF. CDR3 DNA: TGTGCCAGCAGTGGACGGGGATTGGGTAATGGCTACACCTTC. The V and J genes are TRBV6-5 and TRBJ1-2; D is uncertain. Trimming cost V 5 bases and J 6 bases, with 16 bases left between them. This CDR3 is built from 14 residues. The V gene's germline CDR1 is MNHEY and CDR2 SVGAGI.